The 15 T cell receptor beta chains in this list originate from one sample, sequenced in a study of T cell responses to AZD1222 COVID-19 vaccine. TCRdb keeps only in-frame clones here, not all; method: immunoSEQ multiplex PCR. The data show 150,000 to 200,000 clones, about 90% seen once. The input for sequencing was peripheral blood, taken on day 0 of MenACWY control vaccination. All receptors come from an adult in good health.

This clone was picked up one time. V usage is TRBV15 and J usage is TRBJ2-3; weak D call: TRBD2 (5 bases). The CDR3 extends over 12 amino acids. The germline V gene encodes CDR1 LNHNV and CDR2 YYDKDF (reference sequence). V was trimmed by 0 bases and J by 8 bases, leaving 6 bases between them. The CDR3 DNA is TGTGCCACCAGCAGAGAACGGGGTACGCAGTATTTT. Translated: CATSRERGTQYF.

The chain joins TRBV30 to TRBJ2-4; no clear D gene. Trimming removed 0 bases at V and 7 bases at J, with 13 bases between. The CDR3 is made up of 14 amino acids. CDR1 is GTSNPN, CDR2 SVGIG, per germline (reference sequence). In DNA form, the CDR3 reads TGTGCCTGGAGTGTAGACCCCTCGGGTAACATTCAGTACTTC. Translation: CAWSVDPSGNIQYF.

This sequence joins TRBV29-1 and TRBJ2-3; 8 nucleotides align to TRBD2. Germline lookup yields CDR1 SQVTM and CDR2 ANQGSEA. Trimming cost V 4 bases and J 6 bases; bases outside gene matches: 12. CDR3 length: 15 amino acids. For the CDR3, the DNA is TGCAGCGTTGGGGCTTTAGCGGGGTCTTCCGATACGCAGTATTTT. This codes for CSVGALAGSSDTQYF.

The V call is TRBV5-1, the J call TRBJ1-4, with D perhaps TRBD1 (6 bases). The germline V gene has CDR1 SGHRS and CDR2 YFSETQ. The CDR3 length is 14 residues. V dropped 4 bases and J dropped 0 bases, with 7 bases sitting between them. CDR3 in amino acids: CASSGGSTNEKLFF. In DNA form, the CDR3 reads TGCGCCAGCAGCGGGGGCTCAACTAATGAAAAACTGTTTTTT. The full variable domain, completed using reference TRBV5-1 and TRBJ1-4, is KAGVTQTPRYLIKTRGQQVTLSCSPISGHRSVSWYQQTPGQGLQFLFEYFSETQRNKGNFPGRFSGRQFSNSRSEMNVSTLELGDSALYLCASSGGSTNEKLFFGSGTQLSVL.

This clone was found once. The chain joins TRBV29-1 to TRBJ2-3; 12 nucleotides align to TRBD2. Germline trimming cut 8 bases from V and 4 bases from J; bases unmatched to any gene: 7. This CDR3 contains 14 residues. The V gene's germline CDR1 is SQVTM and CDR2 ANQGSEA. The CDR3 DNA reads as TGCAGCTCCCGACTAGCGGGAGTGTCAGATACGCAGTATTTT. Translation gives CSSRLAGVSDTQYF.

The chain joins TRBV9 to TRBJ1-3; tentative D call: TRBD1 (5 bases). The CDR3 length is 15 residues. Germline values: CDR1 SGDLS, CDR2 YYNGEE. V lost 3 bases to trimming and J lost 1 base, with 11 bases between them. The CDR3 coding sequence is TGTGCCAGCAGCGCGTCAGGGATTTCTGGAAACACCATATATTTT. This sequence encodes CASSASGISGNTIYF.

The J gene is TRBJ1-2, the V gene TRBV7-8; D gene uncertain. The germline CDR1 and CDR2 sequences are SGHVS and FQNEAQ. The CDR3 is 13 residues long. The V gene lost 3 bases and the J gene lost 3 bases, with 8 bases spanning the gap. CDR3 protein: CASSFGTDYGYTF. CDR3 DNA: TGTGCCAGCAGCTTTGGCACAGACTATGGCTACACCTTC.

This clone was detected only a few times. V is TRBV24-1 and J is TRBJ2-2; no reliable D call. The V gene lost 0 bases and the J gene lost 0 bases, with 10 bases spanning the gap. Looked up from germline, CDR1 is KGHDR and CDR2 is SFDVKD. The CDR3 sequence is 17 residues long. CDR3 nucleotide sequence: TGTGCCACCAGTGATTTGAGAGGCCACACGAACACCGGGGAGCTGTTTTTT. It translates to CATSDLRGHTNTGELFF.

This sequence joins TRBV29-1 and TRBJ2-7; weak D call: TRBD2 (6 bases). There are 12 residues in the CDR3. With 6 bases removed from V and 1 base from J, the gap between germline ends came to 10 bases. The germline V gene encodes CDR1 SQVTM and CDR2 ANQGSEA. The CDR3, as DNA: TGCAGCGTGGGTGGAGGGTCCTACGAGCAGTACTTC. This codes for CSVGGGSYEQYF.

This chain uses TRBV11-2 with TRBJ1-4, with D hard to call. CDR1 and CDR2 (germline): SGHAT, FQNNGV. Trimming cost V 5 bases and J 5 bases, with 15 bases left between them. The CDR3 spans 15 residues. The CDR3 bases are TGTGCCAGCAGCCCCGGACGGAGGCTAAATGAAAAACTGTTTTTT. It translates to CASSPGRRLNEKLFF.

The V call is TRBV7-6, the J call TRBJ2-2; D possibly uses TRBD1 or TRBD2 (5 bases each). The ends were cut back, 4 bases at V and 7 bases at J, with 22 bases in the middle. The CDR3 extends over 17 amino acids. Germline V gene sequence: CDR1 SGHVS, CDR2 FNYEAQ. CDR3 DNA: TGTGCCAGCAGCTCGAGATCCGCCGGGACGGGGCACGGGGAGCTGTTTTTT. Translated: CASSSRSAGTGHGELFF.

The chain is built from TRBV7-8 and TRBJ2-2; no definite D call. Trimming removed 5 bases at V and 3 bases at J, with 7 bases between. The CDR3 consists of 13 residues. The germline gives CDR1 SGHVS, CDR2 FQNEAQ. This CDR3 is CASSPQDTGELFF. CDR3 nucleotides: TGTGCCAGCAGCCCGCAGGACACCGGGGAGCTGTTTTTT.

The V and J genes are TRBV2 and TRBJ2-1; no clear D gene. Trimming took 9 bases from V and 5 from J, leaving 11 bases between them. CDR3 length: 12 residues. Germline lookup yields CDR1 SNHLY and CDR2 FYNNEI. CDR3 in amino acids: CARGSPDNEQFF. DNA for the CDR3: TGTGCCAGAGGGTCCCCCGACAATGAGCAGTTCTTC.

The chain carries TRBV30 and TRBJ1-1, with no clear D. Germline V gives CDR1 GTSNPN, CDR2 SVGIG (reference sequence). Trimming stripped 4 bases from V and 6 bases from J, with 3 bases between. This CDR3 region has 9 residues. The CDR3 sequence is CAWTPEAFF. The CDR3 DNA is TGTGCCTGGACCCCTGAAGCTTTCTTT.

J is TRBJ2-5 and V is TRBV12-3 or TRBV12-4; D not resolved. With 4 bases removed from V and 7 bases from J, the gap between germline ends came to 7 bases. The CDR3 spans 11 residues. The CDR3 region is CASSSSGTQYF. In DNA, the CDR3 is TGTGCCAGCAGTTCGTCCGGGACCCAGTACTTC.